The 28 T cell receptor beta chains below all came from one sample that was sequenced in a study of blood T cell repertoires in COVID-19. The repertoire was sequenced with immunoSEQ multiplex PCR; TCRdb's copy has only in-frame clones and lacks some. The data hold around 120,000 clones, with roughly 90% observed a single time. Source material: peripheral blood. These receptors all come from a woman aged 55-69 years with COVID-19, enrolled during active disease.

The chain combines TRBV6-5 with TRBJ1-2, with a tentative D call TRBD1 (6 bases). The CDR3 extends over 13 amino acids. The germline gives CDR1 MNHEY, CDR2 SVGAGI. V was cut by 5 bases and J by 4 bases, with 11 bases left in between. Written as DNA, the CDR3 is TGTGCCAGCAGTCGACAGGTGGGCTATGGCTACACCTTC. Translating it yields CASSRQVGYGYTF.

In its sample, this clone was seen a few times. The chain combines TRBV7-6 with TRBJ2-2, with 10 bases matching TRBD2. Germline-derived CDR1 and CDR2 are SGHVS and FNYEAQ. With V trimmed by 3 bases and J by 3 bases, 4 bases remained unmatched. This CDR3 region has 16 residues. The CDR3 DNA follows: TGTGCCAGCAGCTTCGGGACTAGCGTCGACACCGGGGAGCTGTTTTTT. This gives the protein CASSFGTSVDTGELFF.

V usage is TRBV14 and J usage is TRBJ2-3, with 12 bases identical to TRBD2. Germline V gene lookup returns CDR1 SGHDN and CDR2 FVKESK. Trimming removed 4 bases from V and 2 bases from J; junction bases left unmatched: 4. This CDR3 has 16 amino acids. DNA of the CDR3: TGTGCCAGCAGCCGTGGACTAGCGGGAATCACAGATACGCAGTATTTT. It encodes CASSRGLAGITDTQYF.

This chain connects TRBV7-2 to TRBJ1-1, with a possible D match to TRBD1 (5 bases). From germline, CDR1 is SGHTA and CDR2 FQGNSA. V was cut by 6 bases and J by 3 bases, with 11 bases left in between. The CDR3 loop spans 13 amino acids. In DNA form, the CDR3 reads TGTGCCAGCAGATTCGACAGTTACACTGAAGCTTTCTTT. This translates into CASRFDSYTEAFF.

J is TRBJ2-7 and V is TRBV19, with D possibly TRBD1 on 6 matching bases. Germline V gene sequence: CDR1 LNHDA, CDR2 SQIVND (reference sequence). The CDR3 is made up of 12 amino acids. With 5 bases removed from V and 3 bases from J, the gap between germline ends came to 8 bases. The CDR3 reads CASSAGVYEQYF. The CDR3 bases are TGTGCCAGTAGTGCAGGGGTCTACGAGCAGTACTTC. The complete variable domain, with remaining parts taken from reference TRBV19 and TRBJ2-7, reads DGGITQSPKYLFRKEGQNVTLSCEQNLNHDAMYWYRQDPGQGLRLIYYSQIVNDFQKGDIAEGYSVSREKKESFPLTVTSAQKNPTAFYLCASSAGVYEQYFGPGTRLTVT.

This clone has a single count. The chain combines TRBV7-4 with TRBJ1-1; 7 positions agree with TRBD1. V trimming: 6 bases; J trimming: 14 bases; junction bases outside the gene matches: 18. This CDR3 contains 14 residues. Germline V gene lookup returns CDR1 SGHVT and CDR2 SQSDAQ. The CDR3 is CASRKGASIQEGFF. CDR3 in DNA: TGTGCCAGCAGAAAGGGGGCCTCTATTCAGGAAGGGTTCTTT.

This clone appeared once. The genes are TRBV21-1 and TRBJ2-7; the table assigns TRBD2, which was not confirmed against the DNA. TRBV21-1 is tagged as a pseudogene. This CDR3 region has 16 residues. The CDR3 region is CASSKVLLRGAYEQYF. CDR3 in DNA: TGTGCCAGCAGCAAAGTGCTGCTCCGGGGGGCCTACGAGCAGTACTTC.

J is TRBJ2-4 and V is TRBV29-1; 7 nucleotides match TRBD1. Trimming removed 4 bases from V and 8 bases from J; junction bases left unmatched: 8. The CDR3 has 13 amino acids. The germline V gene encodes CDR1 SQVTM and CDR2 ANQGSEA. The CDR3 DNA reads TGCAGCGTTGGATTGGCAGGGGGAGACATTCAGTACTTC. It encodes CSVGLAGGDIQYF.

V and J are TRBV12-3 or TRBV12-4 and TRBJ2-1; no clear D gene. The CDR3 is 11 residues long. The germline V and J ends were trimmed by 8 bases and 9 bases, with 11 bases remaining between them. The chain's CDR3 is CASRSGLEQFF. The CDR3 coding sequence is TGTGCCAGCCGCTCGGGTCTTGAGCAGTTCTTC.

The genes are TRBV19 and TRBJ1-3, with D perhaps TRBD1 (6 bases). With 6 bases removed from V and 0 bases from J, the gap between germline ends came to 15 bases. The CDR3 has 16 residues. Germline V gene lookup returns CDR1 LNHDA and CDR2 SQIVND (reference sequence). The CDR3 spells CASRNLQGNSGNTIYF. The CDR3, as DNA: TGTGCCAGTAGGAATCTTCAGGGGAACTCTGGAAACACCATATATTTT.

The genes are TRBV19 and TRBJ1-1; 8 bases are shared with TRBD1. The CDR3 is made up of 15 amino acids. Germline CDR1 LNHDA, CDR2 SQIVND (reference sequence). The V gene end was trimmed by 3 bases and the J gene end by 2 bases; junction bases not matched to a gene: 5. The CDR3 loop is CASSIFPGGNTEAFF. The CDR3 DNA sequence: TGTGCCAGTAGTATCTTTCCAGGGGGCAACACTGAAGCTTTCTTT.

The chain recombines TRBV7-2 with TRBJ2-2; 16 bases match TRBD2. Germline-derived CDR1 and CDR2 are SGHTA and FQGNSA. J gave up 6 bases and V 1 base, and 2 bases lay outside the gene matches. This CDR3 is 17 amino acids long. This CDR3 is CASSLDGTSGGAGELFF. CDR3 nucleotides: TGTGCCAGCAGCTTAGACGGGACTAGCGGGGGGGCCGGGGAGCTGTTTTTT. Full variable domain (rest looked up from reference TRBV7-2 and TRBJ2-2): GAGVSQSPSNKVTEKGKDVELRCDPISGHTALYWYRQSLGQGLEFLIYFQGNSAPDKSGLPSDRFSAERTGGSVSTLTIQRTQQEDSAVYLCASSLDGTSGGAGELFFGEGSRLTVL.

With respect to this clone: Compared with germline, one end of the junction differs, possibly owing to a read error. The chain has TRBV13 and TRBJ2-5; the D gene is possibly TRBD2 (7 bases). Germline V gives CDR1 PRHDT, CDR2 FYEKMQ (reference sequence). The CDR3 spans 15 residues. The CDR3 nucleotides are TGTGCCAGCAGCTCCTTTGCGGGGGCGCAAGAGGCCCAGTACTTC. This sequence encodes CASSSFAGAQEAQYF.

This clone was observed a single time. This chain connects TRBV7-8 to TRBJ1-5; D gene unclear. The germline V gene encodes CDR1 SGHVS and CDR2 FQNEAQ. Deletions cut 1 base from V and 0 bases from J, with 10 bases between. The CDR3 length is 16 residues. The DNA for the CDR3 is TGTGCCAGCAGCTTAGACAGACGGTATAGCAATCAGCCCCAGCATTTT. This codes for CASSLDRRYSNQPQHF.

The chain uses TRBV7-3 and TRBJ2-1; TRBD2 aligns across 12 bases. The CDR3 loop spans 18 amino acids. J gave up 2 bases and V 2 bases, and 7 bases lay outside the gene matches. Germline lookup yields CDR1 SGHTA and CDR2 FQGTGA. CDR3 in amino acids: CASSLDQLAGGPYNEQFF. In DNA form, the CDR3 reads TGTGCCAGCAGCTTAGATCAGCTAGCGGGGGGGCCCTACAATGAGCAGTTCTTC.

This chain joins TRBV11-2 and TRBJ2-1, with 9 bases identical to TRBD2. Per the germline V gene, CDR1 is SGHAT and CDR2 is FQNNGV. Unmatched junction bases numbered 8, after V lost 5 bases and J lost 9 bases. CDR3 length equals 14 residues. The CDR3 bases are TGTGCCAGCAGCGCCGGCGGGGGGGCCTTTGAGCAGTTCTTC. Its translation: CASSAGGGAFEQFF. Supplemented by reference TRBV11-2 and TRBJ2-1, the full variable domain reads EAGVAQSPRYKIIEKRQSVAFWCNPISGHATLYWYQQILGQGPKLLIQFQNNGVVDDSQLPKDRFSAERLKGVDSTLKIQPAKLEDSAVYLCASSAGGGAFEQFFGPGTRLTVL.

The V and J genes are TRBV6-5 and TRBJ2-7, with D perhaps matching TRBD2 (5 bases). The V and J ends lost 7 bases and 3 bases respectively, with 7 bases between them. The CDR3 covers 11 residues. The V gene's germline CDR1 is MNHEY and CDR2 SVGAGI. The chain's CDR3 is CASTGGYEQYF. DNA of the CDR3: TGTGCCAGCACAGGAGGCTACGAGCAGTACTTC.

This clone was observed once. The chain combines TRBV6-6 with TRBJ2-5, with 9 nucleotides matching TRBD2. The CDR3 consists of 14 residues. CDR1 MNHNY and CDR2 SVGAGI come from the germline V gene (reference sequence). V trimming: 2 bases; J trimming: 4 bases; junction bases outside the gene matches: 2. CDR3 loop: CASSYDSGGETQYF. In DNA, the CDR3 is TGTGCCAGCAGTTACGATAGCGGGGGAGAGACCCAGTACTTC.

J is TRBJ2-7 and V is TRBV11-2; D uncertain. Germline CDR1 reads SGHAT; CDR2 reads FQNNGV. This CDR3 has 12 residues. V lost 6 bases to trimming and J lost 3 bases, with 9 bases between them. The CDR3 is CASRHNDYEQYF. The CDR3 nucleotides are TGTGCCAGCAGACATAATGACTACGAGCAGTACTTC.

This clone turned up a few times. J is TRBJ1-4 and V is TRBV2, with a tentative D call TRBD1 (6 bases). CDR3 length: 15 residues. CDR1 is SNHLY, CDR2 FYNNEI, per germline. Trimming stripped 7 bases from V and 4 bases from J, with 16 bases between. CDR3 sequence: CASIATGSFNEKLFF. Here the CDR3 DNA reads TGTGCCAGCATAGCCACAGGGTCTTTTAATGAAAAACTGTTTTTT. The variable domain in full, with the rest retrieved from reference TRBV2 and TRBJ1-4, is EPEVTQTPSHQVTQMGQEVILRCVPISNHLYFYWYRQILGQKVEFLVSFYNNEISEKSEIFDDQFSVERPDGSNFTLKIRSTKLEDSAMYFCASIATGSFNEKLFFGSGTQLSVL.

The gene calls are TRBV5-1 and TRBJ2-3; no definite D call. Germline loops: CDR1 SGHRS, CDR2 YFSETQ. This CDR3 has 14 residues. Trimming pared 4 bases from V and 4 bases from J, leaving 13 bases between. The CDR3 bases are TGCGCCAGCAGCGCCACGACTGGCGCAGATACGCAGTATTTT. This codes for CASSATTGADTQYF.

The chain joins TRBV15 to TRBJ2-5, with D maybe TRBD1 (6 bases). With 0 bases removed from V and 4 bases from J, the gap between germline ends came to 15 bases. The CDR3 spans 16 residues. CDR1 is LNHNV and CDR2 is YYDKDF in the germline V gene (reference sequence). The CDR3 DNA is TGTGCCACCAGCAGAGATCGTGCAGGGGACGGAGAGACCCAGTACTTC. Amino acid sequence: CATSRDRAGDGETQYF.

This clone was picked up a small number of times. This sequence joins TRBV5-8 and TRBJ2-5; no clear D gene. V dropped 4 bases and J dropped 8 bases, with 6 bases sitting between them. The germline CDR1 and CDR2 sequences are SGHTS and YDEGEE. The CDR3 loop spans 10 amino acids. The CDR3 DNA reads TGTGCCAGCAGCGGCCGAACCCAGTACTTC. Translation: CASSGRTQYF.

This chain links TRBV13 with TRBJ2-5; 9 nucleotides agree with TRBD2. The V segment lost 2 bases and the J segment 6 bases; nucleotides outside the gene matches: 7. Germline V gives CDR1 PRHDT, CDR2 FYEKMQ (reference sequence). The CDR3 runs 15 residues. The chain's CDR3 is CASSLTQRGEKTQYF. Written as DNA, the CDR3 is TGTGCCAGCAGCTTAACCCAGCGGGGGGAGAAGACCCAGTACTTC.

This clone was recorded a few times. This rearrangement joins TRBV6-6 to TRBJ1-1, with D maybe TRBD1 (5 bases). The V end was cut by 2 bases, the J end by 4 bases, with 11 bases between. Looked up from germline, CDR1 is MNHNY and CDR2 is SVGAGI (reference sequence). CDR3 length equals 14 residues. As DNA, the CDR3 is TGTGCCAGCAGTTACGCCGAGGGACTCACTGAAGCTTTCTTT. Amino acid sequence: CASSYAEGLTEAFF.

The CDR3 sequence is CATSEPGFDEQFF. CDR3 sequence (DNA): TGTGCCACCAGTGAACCGGGTTTCGATGAGCAGTTCTTC. The chain recombines TRBV24-1 with TRBJ2-1; D is uncertain. Germline V gives CDR1 KGHDR, CDR2 SFDVKD. With 4 bases removed from V and 8 bases from J, the gap between germline ends came to 11 bases. This CDR3 is 13 amino acids long.

V gene TRBV9 combines with J gene TRBJ2-7; the D gene is possibly TRBD2 (5 bases). The CDR3 length is 15 residues. Germline V gene data show CDR1 as SGDLS and CDR2 as YYNGEE. The V and J ends lost 0 bases and 0 bases respectively, with 10 bases between them. This CDR3 reads CASSVGGVGSYEQYF. The CDR3 region has the DNA TGTGCCAGCAGCGTAGGGGGAGTTGGCTCCTACGAGCAGTACTTC.

The chain joins TRBV5-6 to TRBJ1-1; D is unresolved. CDR3 length equals 15 residues. Germline loops: CDR1 SGHDT, CDR2 YYEEEE. V lost 1 base to trimming and J lost 3 bases, with 13 bases between them. This CDR3 is CASSLRPPGDTEAFF. The CDR3 DNA sequence: TGTGCCAGCAGCTTGAGACCTCCCGGAGACACTGAAGCTTTCTTT.